A selection of T cell receptor beta chains follows, all from one sample in a study of tumor-infiltrating lymphocytes in localized non-small cell lung cancer. The repertoire was sequenced with immunoSEQ multiplex PCR; TCRdb's copy has only in-frame clones and lacks some. The sample has approximately 17,000 clones; 73% are singletons. Sequencing was done on a sample of lung tumor tissue. Receptors originate from a human donor with non-small cell lung cancer. The CDR3 runs from the conserved cysteine through the conserved F or W. D genes are given only for firm matches. Part of the rows lack a size; the others show once, few, many or a class for expanded clones.

j_call | cdr3_length | d_call | v_call | clone_size | cdr3_nt | cdr3_aa
TRBJ2-1 | 14 | TRBD1 | TRBV4-1 | NA | TGCGCCAGCAGCCTCCGGACAGGGGGGGATGAGCAGTTCTTC | CASSLRTGGDEQFF
TRBJ2-1 | 11 | NA | TRBV30 | NA | TGTGCCTGGAGTTCACCCGTGGAGCAGTTCTTC | CAWSSPVEQFF
TRBJ2-5 | 14 | NA | TRBV11-1 | NA | TGTGCCAGCAGCCCACAAGGAGGAAAAGAGACCCAGTACTTC | CASSPQGGKETQYF
TRBJ2-7 | 15 | TRBD2 | TRBV7-6 | NA | TGTGCCAGCAGCTACGAAGGCGGGAGTATCGGCGAGCAGTACTTC | CASSYEGGSIGEQYF
TRBJ2-1 | 14 | NA | TRBV15 | NA | TGTGCCACCAGCAGAGATGAAGAGTACAATGAGCAGTTCTTC | CATSRDEEYNEQFF
TRBJ1-4 | 13 | TRBD1 | TRBV7-9 | NA | TGTGCCAGCGAGGGACAGAGTAATGAAAAACTGTTTTTT | CASEGQSNEKLFF
TRBJ1-2 | 13 | NA | TRBV14 | few | TGTGCCAGCAGCCCGTCCCGGGGCGGGGGCTACACCTTC | CASSPSRGGGYTF
TRBJ2-2 | 15 | NA | TRBV28 | NA | TGTGCCAGCAGTTTGGGGCGGGAGAACACCGGGGAGCTGTTTTTT | CASSLGRENTGELFF
TRBJ2-7 | 15 | TRBD2 | TRBV19 | few | TGTGCCAGTAGTTTTCGACTAGCGGGAGTTATTGAGCAGTACTTC | CASSFRLAGVIEQYF
TRBJ2-1 | 16 | NA | TRBV5-4 | NA | TGTGCCAGCAGCTTAGGGGGAACAGGCTCCTACAATGAGCAGTTCTTC | CASSLGGTGSYNEQFF
TRBJ1-5 | 15 | NA | TRBV19 | NA | TGTGCCAGTAGTATAGGTGATCAGGGCAATCAGCCCCAGCATTTT | CASSIGDQGNQPQHF
TRBJ2-1 | 17 | NA | TRBV7-2 | few | TGTGCCAGCAGCTTAGGATGGACAAAAAGCTCCTACAATGAGCAGTTCTTC | CASSLGWTKSSYNEQFF
TRBJ1-5 | 11 | NA | TRBV7-9 | NA | TGTGCCAGCAGCCCGGGACCGCCCCAGCATTTT | CASSPGPPQHF
TRBJ2-1 | 18 | TRBD2 | TRBV7-3 | NA | TGTGCCAGCAGCCCTCTTCGATCAACTAGCGGGAGGCTCAATGAGCAGTTCTTC | CASSPLRSTSGRLNEQFF
TRBJ2-5 | 13 | NA | TRBV11-3 | NA | TGTGCCAGCAGCTTCCAGGGAGACGAGACCCAGTACTTC | CASSFQGDETQYF
TRBJ1-6 | 14 | NA | TRBV11-2 | NA | TGTGCCAGCAGCCTACAGGCAACTAATTCACCCCTCCACTTT | CASSLQATNSPLHF
TRBJ1-2 | 13 | NA | TRBV28 | few | TGTGCCAGCAGTTTATCTGTGGGGCACGGCTACACCTTC | CASSLSVGHGYTF
TRBJ2-7 | 14 | NA | TRBV10-3 | NA | TGTGCCATCAGTGACCTTCGACTGACCTACGAGCAGTACTTC | CAISDLRLTYEQYF
TRBJ1-5 | 12 | TRBD1 | TRBV7-8 | NA | TGTGCCAGCGGACAGGGGGCTCAGCCCCAGCATTTT | CASGQGAQPQHF
TRBJ1-2 | 14 | TRBD1 | TRBV6-1 | NA | TGTGCCAGCATGAGGGACAGGGAGATGTATGGCTACACCTTC | CASMRDREMYGYTF
TRBJ1-5 | 12 | NA | TRBV10-3 | NA | TGTGCCGTCGGGACGTACAATCAGCCCCAGCATTTT | CAVGTYNQPQHF
TRBJ2-7 | 14 | NA | TRBV18 | NA | TGTGCCAGCTCACCAGGCAGAGAATCTTACGAGCAGTACTTC | CASSPGRESYEQYF
TRBJ1-1 | 18 | TRBD1 | TRBV28 | NA | TGTGCCAGCAGTTTATGGGGGAGGCAGGGGGCCAGTGTCACTGAAGCTTTCTTT | CASSLWGRQGASVTEAFF
TRBJ2-1 | 13 | NA | TRBV19 | NA | TGTGCCAGTAGTCCCTGGGGCTACAATGAGCAGTTCTTC | CASSPWGYNEQFF
TRBJ1-4 | 14 | NA | TRBV7-9 | NA | TGTGCCAGCAGGGCGGATGGCGTTAATGAAAAACTGTTTTTT | CASRADGVNEKLFF
TRBJ2-5 | 16 | TRBD2 | TRBV25-1 | once | TGTGCCAGCACCCGGACTAGCGGGAGCGGCGGAGAGACCCAGTACTTC | CASTRTSGSGGETQYF
TRBJ1-5 | 14 | NA | TRBV15 | few | TGTGCCACCAGTCCGACAGTGGGCAATCAGCCCCAGCATTTT | CATSPTVGNQPQHF
TRBJ2-3 | 13 | TRBD1 | TRBV6-5 | NA | TGTGCCAGCAGGGACAGGGTTTCAGATACGCAGTATTTT | CASRDRVSDTQYF
TRBJ2-1 | 20 | TRBD2 | TRBV27 | NA | TGTGCCAGCAGTTTCTACCCGGGGGGAGCGGGGGCGAGCTCCTACAATGAGCAGTTCTTC | CASSFYPGGAGASSYNEQFF
TRBJ2-6 | 16 | NA | TRBV6-5 | NA | TGTGCCAGCAGTTACTCTGGACACACTGGGGCCAACGTCCTGACTTTC | CASSYSGHTGANVLTF
TRBJ2-1 | 15 | TRBD1 | TRBV6-5 | few | TGTGCCAGCACCATTGACAGGGGATCCTACAATGAGCAGTTCTTC | CASTIDRGSYNEQFF
TRBJ2-3 | 13 | NA | TRBV2 | NA | TGTGCCAGCACTAAAAGGGGGGCAGATACGCAGTATTTT | CASTKRGADTQYF
TRBJ1-1 | 15 | NA | TRBV5-1 | NA | TGCGCCAGCAGCACCCCCGGCAGACCGAACACTGAAGCTTTCTTT | CASSTPGRPNTEAFF
TRBJ1-3 | 15 | TRBD1 | TRBV28 | NA | TGTGCCAGCAGTTTATATGGGACAGGCCAAAACACCATATATTTT | CASSLYGTGQNTIYF
TRBJ2-2 | 15 | NA | TRBV7-9 | NA | TGTGCCAGCAGCTCGGGGACGGTCCTAACCGGGGAGCTGTTTTTT | CASSSGTVLTGELFF
TRBJ2-2 | 13 | NA | TRBV7-2 | NA | TGTGCCAGCAGCAATTTGGGGAGCGGGGAGCTGTTTTTT | CASSNLGSGELFF
TRBJ2-7 | 12 | TRBD2 | TRBV6-1 | once | TGTGCCAGCAGGTTGGGGGGGTTCGAGCAGTACTTC | CASRLGGFEQYF
TRBJ2-1 | 14 | TRBD2 | TRBV9 | NA | TGTGCCAGCAGCGCAGCGGGGCGCAACAATGAGCAGTTCTTC | CASSAAGRNNEQFF
TRBJ2-1 | 15 | NA | TRBV7-3 | NA | TGTGCCAGCAGCGTACAGGGTCCGTCCTACAATGAGCAGTTCTTC | CASSVQGPSYNEQFF
TRBJ2-7 | 11 | NA | TRBV29-1 | NA | TGCGGCGCAAAAGGGGTAGGGGAGCAGTACTTC | CGAKGVGEQYF
TRBJ1-4 | 13 | NA | TRBV29-1 | NA | TGCAGCGTTGAAACCGGCGGTAATGAAAAACTGTTTTTT | CSVETGGNEKLFF
TRBJ1-5 | 14 | NA | TRBV2 | NA | TGTGCCAGTCAGGGGCTGGGAAGCAATCAGCCCCAGCATTTT | CASQGLGSNQPQHF
TRBJ1-5 | 14 | NA | TRBV5-1 | NA | TGCGCCAGCAGCTTGGCGCCAGGGCCTCAGCCCCAGCATTTT | CASSLAPGPQPQHF
TRBJ2-4 | 18 | NA | TRBV10-3 | NA | TGTGCCATCAGTGAGTCGACTCCGAGGGCTGAAGGCAAAAACATTCAGTACTTC | CAISESTPRAEGKNIQYF
TRBJ1-2 | 11 | NA | TRBV5-6 | NA | TGTGCCAGCAGCTTCGACGTCGGCTACACCTTC | CASSFDVGYTF
TRBJ1-5 | 13 | NA | TRBV6-6 | NA | TGTGCCATAACCGAGTCGATAAGTCAGCCCCAGCATTTT | CAITESISQPQHF
TRBJ1-2 | 13 | NA | TRBV27 | NA | TGTGCCAGCAGCCCAGGAGCTAACTATGGCTACACCTTC | CASSPGANYGYTF
TRBJ2-7 | 15 | NA | TRBV18 | NA | TGTGCCAGCTCACCACAATTTGGAGGGGGTTACGAGCAGTACTTC | CASSPQFGGGYEQYF
TRBJ2-1 | 14 | NA | TRBV29-1 | NA | TGCAGCGTTGCTGGGGAGACAGGTTACAATGAGCAGTTCTTC | CSVAGETGYNEQFF
TRBJ2-2 | 15 | NA | TRBV25-1 | once | TGTGCCAGCAGTGAAATATTAGGGGGCACCGGGGAGCTGTTTTTT | CASSEILGGTGELFF
TRBJ2-7 | 14 | TRBD1 | TRBV18 | NA | TGTGCCAGCTCAGCGGGACAGGGGGCAAACGAGCAGTACTTC | CASSAGQGANEQYF
TRBJ1-1 | 13 | NA | TRBV6-5 | few | TGTGCCAGCAGTTACCAGGTGAACACTGAAGCTTTCTTT | CASSYQVNTEAFF
TRBJ2-5 | 13 | NA | TRBV2 | NA | TGTGCCAGCAGTGAAAACAGCGAAGAGACCCAGTACTTC | CASSENSEETQYF
TRBJ2-1 | 14 | NA | TRBV11-2 | once | TGTGCCAGCAGCTTAGTGCAGTCCTACAATGAGCAGTTCTTC | CASSLVQSYNEQFF
TRBJ1-4 | 14 | NA | TRBV18 | NA | TGTGCCAGCTCACCACAGGGATCTAATGAAAAACTGTTTTTT | CASSPQGSNEKLFF
TRBJ1-4 | 16 | NA | TRBV10-3 | NA | TGTGCCATCAGTGAGAGGACAGATTCAACTAATGAAAAACTGTTTTTT | CAISERTDSTNEKLFF